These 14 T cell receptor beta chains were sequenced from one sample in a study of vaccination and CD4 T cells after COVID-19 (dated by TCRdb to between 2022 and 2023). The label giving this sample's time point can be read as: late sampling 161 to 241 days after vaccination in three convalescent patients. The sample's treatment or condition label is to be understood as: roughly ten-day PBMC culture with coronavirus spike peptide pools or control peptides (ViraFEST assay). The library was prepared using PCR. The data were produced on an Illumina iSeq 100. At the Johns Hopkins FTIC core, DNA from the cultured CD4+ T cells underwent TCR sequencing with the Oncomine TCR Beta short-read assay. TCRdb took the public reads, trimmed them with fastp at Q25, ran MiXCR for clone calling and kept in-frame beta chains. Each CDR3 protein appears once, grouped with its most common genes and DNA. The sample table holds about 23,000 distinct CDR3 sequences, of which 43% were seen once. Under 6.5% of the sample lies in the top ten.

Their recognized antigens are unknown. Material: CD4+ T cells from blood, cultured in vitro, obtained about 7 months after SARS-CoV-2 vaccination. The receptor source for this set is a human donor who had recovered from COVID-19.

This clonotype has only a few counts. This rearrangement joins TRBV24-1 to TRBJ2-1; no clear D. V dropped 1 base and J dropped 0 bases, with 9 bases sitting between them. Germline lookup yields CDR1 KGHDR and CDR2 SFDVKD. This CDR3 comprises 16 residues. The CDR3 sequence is CATSDFKAVSYNEQFF. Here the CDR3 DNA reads TGTGCCACCAGTGATTTCAAAGCCGTCTCCTACAATGAGCAGTTCTTC.

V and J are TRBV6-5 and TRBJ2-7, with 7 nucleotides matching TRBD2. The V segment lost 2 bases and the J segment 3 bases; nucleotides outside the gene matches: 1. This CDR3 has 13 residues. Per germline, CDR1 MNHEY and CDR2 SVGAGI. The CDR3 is CASSYTSDYEQYF. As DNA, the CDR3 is TGTGCCAGCAGTTACACTAGCGACTACGAGCAGTACTTC.

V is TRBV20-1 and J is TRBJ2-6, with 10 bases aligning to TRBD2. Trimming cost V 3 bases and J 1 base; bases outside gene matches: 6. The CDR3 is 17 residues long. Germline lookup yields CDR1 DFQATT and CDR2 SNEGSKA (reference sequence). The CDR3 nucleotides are TGCAGTGCTAGCATAGGGACTAGCGCGTCTGGGGCCAACGTCCTGACTTTC. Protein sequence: CSASIGTSASGANVLTF.

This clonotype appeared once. In DNA, the CDR3 is TGTGCCAGCAGCTCAGCTAGCGGGAATCACGAGCAGTACTTC. It encodes CASSSASGNHEQYF. The gene calls are TRBV5-4 and TRBJ2-7; 9 positions agree with TRBD2. Germline CDR1 is SGHNT and CDR2 is YYREEE (reference sequence). The CDR3 spans 14 residues. V was pared by 3 bases and J by 5 bases, with 6 bases of the junction left unmatched. Full variable domain (outside the CDR3, taken from reference TRBV5-4 and TRBJ2-7): ETGVTQSPTHLIKTRGQQVTLRCSSQSGHNTVSWYQQALGQGPQFIFQYYREEENGRGNFPPRFSGLQFPNYSSELNVNALELDDSALYLCASSSASGNHEQYFGPGTRLTVT.

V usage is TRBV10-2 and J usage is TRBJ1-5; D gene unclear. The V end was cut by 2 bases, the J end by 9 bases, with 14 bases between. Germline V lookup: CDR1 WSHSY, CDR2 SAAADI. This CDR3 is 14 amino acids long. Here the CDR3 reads CASSEGSTFRPQHF. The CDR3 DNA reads TGCGCCAGCAGTGAGGGGAGTACTTTTCGGCCCCAGCATTTT.

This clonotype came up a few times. DNA of the CDR3: TGCAGTGCTAATAGCGGCCAAGAGACCCAGTACTTC. Residues: CSANSGQETQYF. V usage is TRBV20-1 and J usage is TRBJ2-5, with D perhaps matching TRBD2 (6 bases). The CDR3 totals 12 residues. Germline V gene sequence: CDR1 DFQATT, CDR2 SNEGSKA (reference sequence). The germline V and J ends were trimmed by 4 bases and 1 base, with 7 bases remaining between them.

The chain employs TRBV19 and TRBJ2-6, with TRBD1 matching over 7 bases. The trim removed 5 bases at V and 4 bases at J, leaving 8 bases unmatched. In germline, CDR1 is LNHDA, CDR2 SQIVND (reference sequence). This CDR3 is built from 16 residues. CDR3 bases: TGTGCCAGTAGTCCGTTACAGGGGAGCGGGGCCAACGTCCTGACTTTC. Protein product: CASSPLQGSGANVLTF.

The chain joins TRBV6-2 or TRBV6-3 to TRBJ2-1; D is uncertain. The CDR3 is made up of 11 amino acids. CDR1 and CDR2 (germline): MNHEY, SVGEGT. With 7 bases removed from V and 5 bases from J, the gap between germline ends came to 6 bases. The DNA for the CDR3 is TGTGCCAGCACCCAAGACAATGAGCAGTTCTTC. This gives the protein CASTQDNEQFF.

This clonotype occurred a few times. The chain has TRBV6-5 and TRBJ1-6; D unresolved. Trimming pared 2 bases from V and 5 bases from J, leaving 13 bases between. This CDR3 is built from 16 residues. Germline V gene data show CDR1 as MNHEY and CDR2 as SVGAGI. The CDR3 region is CASSYHRPDNNSPLHF. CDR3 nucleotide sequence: TGTGCCAGCAGTTACCATCGGCCGGATAATAATTCACCCCTCCACTTT.

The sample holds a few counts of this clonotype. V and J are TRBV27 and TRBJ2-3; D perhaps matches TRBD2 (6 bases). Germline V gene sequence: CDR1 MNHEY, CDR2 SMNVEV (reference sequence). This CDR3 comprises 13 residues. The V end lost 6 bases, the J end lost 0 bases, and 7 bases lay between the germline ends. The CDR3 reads CASRGTSTDTQYF. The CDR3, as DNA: TGTGCCAGCAGGGGGACTAGCACAGATACGCAGTATTTT.

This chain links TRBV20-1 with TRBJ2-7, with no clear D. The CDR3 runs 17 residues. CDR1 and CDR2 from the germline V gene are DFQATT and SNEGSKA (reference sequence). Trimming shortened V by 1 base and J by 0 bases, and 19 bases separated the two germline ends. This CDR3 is CSARGSLGGRSSYEQYF. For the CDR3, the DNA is TGCAGTGCTAGAGGGTCCCTTGGCGGAAGAAGCTCCTACGAGCAGTACTTC.

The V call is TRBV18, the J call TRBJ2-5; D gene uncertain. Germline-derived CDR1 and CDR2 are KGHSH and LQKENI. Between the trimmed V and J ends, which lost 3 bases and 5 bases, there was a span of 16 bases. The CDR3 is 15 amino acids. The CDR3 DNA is TGTGCCAGCTCACCCTTCGTCATGCATGCGGAGACCCAGTACTTC. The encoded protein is CASSPFVMHAETQYF.

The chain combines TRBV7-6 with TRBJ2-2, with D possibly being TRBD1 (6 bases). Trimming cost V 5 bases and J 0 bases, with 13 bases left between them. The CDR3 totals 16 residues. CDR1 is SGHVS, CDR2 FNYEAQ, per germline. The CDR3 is CASSLRTDSNTGELFF. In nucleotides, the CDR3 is TGTGCCAGCAGCCTACGGACAGATTCGAACACCGGGGAGCTGTTTTTT.

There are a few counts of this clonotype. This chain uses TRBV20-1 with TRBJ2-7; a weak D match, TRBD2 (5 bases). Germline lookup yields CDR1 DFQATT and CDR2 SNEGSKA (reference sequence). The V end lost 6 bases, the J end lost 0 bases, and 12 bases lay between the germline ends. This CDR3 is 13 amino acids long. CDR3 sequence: CSAAEGISYEQYF. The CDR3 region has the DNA TGCAGTGCCGCCGAGGGAATCTCCTACGAGCAGTACTTC.